This T cell receptor (beta chain) was obtained from a study of shared clonotypes between healthy human individuals. In the study overall: Three plates each covered CD4 naive and memory; CD8 naive two, CD8 memory one.

Study-wide results and limits: Generation probability values for non-shared clonotypes were lower than those for clonotypes shared by all four donors.

The germline CDR1 and CDR2 sequences are SGHVS and FQNEAQ. With 0 bases removed from V and 0 bases from J, the gap between germline ends came to 11 bases. This CDR3 region has 16 residues. It was across several immunoSEQ plates that each subset's genomic DNA was evenly split. An approximately 210 ng quantity of DNA, around 30,000 T cell genomes, went into the sorted-subset replicate PCRs. Assay: immunoSEQ multiplex PCR; the TCRdb copy retains only in-frame clones and omits some. The sample comprises over 850,000 clones, 70% to 80% of which are singletons, and 0.5% to 0.65% rests with the top ten. In the case of this clone: Antigen: not known.

The clonotype comes from a man between 18 and 29 years old in good health. Some clones in this sample may be carry-over from other donors' samples. Sequenced sample: memory CD4+ T cells from PBMCs. Subset in this sample: CD45RA-negative fraction. The chain links TRBV7-8 to TRBJ1-1; D remains ambiguous. For the CDR3, the DNA is TGTGCCAGCAGCTTAGCGTGGAGCGCTTTGAACACTGAAGCTTTCTTT. Translating it yields CASSLAWSALNTEAFF.